Here is one T cell receptor beta chain with its context. Its antigen is not identified. The data originate from a study of cytomegalovirus exposure and HLA in healthy donors. Study-wide findings and caveats: Reported results showed that the classifier diagnosed cytomegalovirus status with high specificity and sensitivity. Common viral pathogens were later found to be apparently linked to several of the most significant clusters.

PCR involved 60 Vbeta and 13 Jbeta primers. Repertoires were generated with immunoSEQ multiplex PCR, while TCRdb's copy carries only in-frame clones and drops some. The data show 140,000 to 150,000 clones, 70% to 85% seen once. Germline V gene sequence: CDR1 MNHNS, CDR2 SASEGT. CDR3 length: 13 amino acids. The junction had 2 bases not matched to a gene; V was cut back by 2 bases and J by 7 bases. The sequenced sample was PBMCs. The clonotype was recovered from a woman aged 55-75 years in good health and CMV-seropositive. The chain couples TRBV6-1 to TRBJ2-7; 10 nucleotides align to TRBD2. In nucleotides, the CDR3 is TGTGCCAGCAGTGAACGAGCGGGAGGGGAGCAGTACTTC. This sequence encodes CASSERAGGEQYF.